This T cell receptor beta chain derives from a study of lymphopenia after photon versus proton radiotherapy. Study-wide results and limits: A bigger post-nadir fall in TCR diversity correlated inversely with survival time in deceased patients. Better survival with proton therapy was suggested as possible, not demonstrated.

The CDR3 is 14 amino acids. V shed 7 bases and J 9 bases; nucleotides not matched to a gene: 13. The germline V gene encodes CDR1 GTSNPN and CDR2 SVGIG (reference sequence). Comment on this clone: Its target is unknown.

Libraries were prepared by immunoSEQ multiplex PCR; TCRdb keeps only in-frame clonotypes and omits some of them. Of under 75,000 clones listed, 80% to 95% are singletons. The receptor was isolated from a woman in her thirties or forties with cholangiocarcinoma. Here the sequenced sample was peripheral blood, taken from a patient treated with photon-based radiotherapy. The rearrangement joins TRBV30 to TRBJ2-1; 9 nucleotides match TRBD1. This chain's CDR3 is CALDPDRGNAEQFF. In nucleotides, the CDR3 is TGTGCCTTAGACCCGGACAGGGGAAATGCTGAGCAGTTCTTC. The complete variable domain, with remaining parts taken from reference TRBV30 and TRBJ2-1, reads SQTIHQWPATLVQPVGSPLSLECTVEGTSNPNLYWYRQAAGRGLQLLFYSVGIGQISSEVPQNLSASRPQDRQFILSSKKLLLSDSGFYLCALDPDRGNAEQFFGPGTRLTVL.